Sequencing of this T cell receptor beta chain was carried out in a study of CD8 T cells in Susac syndrome. CD8+ and CD4+ blood T cells underwent TCR beta sequencing. The controls, all healthy donors, were matched for age and sex. Bulk CD8+ and CD4+ cells came from magnetic negative isolation; CD8+ TEMRA by FACS. It was with random hexamers that roughly 0.45 to 1 ug RNA was reverse transcribed. TCRdb passed the immunoSEQ multiplex PCR reads through MiXCR, listing each CDR3 protein once. Of some 110,000 distinct CDR3 sequences listed, 90% to 95% are singletons. CDR3 length: 15 amino acids. V lost 0 bases to trimming and J lost 5 bases, with 13 bases between them. In germline, CDR1 is SNHLY, CDR2 FYNNEI.

The chain is built from TRBV2 and TRBJ2-5; D may match TRBD1 or TRBD2 (5 bases each). The TCR originated in a human donor in good health. What was sequenced was CD4+ T cells from PBMCs. CDR3 DNA: TGTGCCAGCAGTGAAGCCCTCAGAGGGGAGGAGACCCAGTACTTC. It yields the protein CASSEALRGEETQYF.